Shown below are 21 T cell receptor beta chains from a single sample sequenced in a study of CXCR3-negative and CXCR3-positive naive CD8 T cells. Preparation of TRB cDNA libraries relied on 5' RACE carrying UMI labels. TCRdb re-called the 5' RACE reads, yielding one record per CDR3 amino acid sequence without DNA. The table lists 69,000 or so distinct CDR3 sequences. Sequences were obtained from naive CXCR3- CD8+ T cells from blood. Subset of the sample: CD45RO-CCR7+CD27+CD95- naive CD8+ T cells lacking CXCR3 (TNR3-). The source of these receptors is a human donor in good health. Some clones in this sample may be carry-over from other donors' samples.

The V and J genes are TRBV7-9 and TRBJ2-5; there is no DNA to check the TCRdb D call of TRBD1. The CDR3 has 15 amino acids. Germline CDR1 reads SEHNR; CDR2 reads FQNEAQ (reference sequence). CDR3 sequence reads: CASSYIWGEQETQYF.

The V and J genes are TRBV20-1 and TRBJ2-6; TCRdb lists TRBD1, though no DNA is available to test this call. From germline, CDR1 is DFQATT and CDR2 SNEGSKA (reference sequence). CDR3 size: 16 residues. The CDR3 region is CGATQGALSGANVLTF.

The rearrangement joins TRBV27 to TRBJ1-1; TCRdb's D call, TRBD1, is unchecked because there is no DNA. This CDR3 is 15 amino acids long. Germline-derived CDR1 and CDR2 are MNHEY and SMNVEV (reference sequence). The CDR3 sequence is CASSLWGQVDTEAFF.

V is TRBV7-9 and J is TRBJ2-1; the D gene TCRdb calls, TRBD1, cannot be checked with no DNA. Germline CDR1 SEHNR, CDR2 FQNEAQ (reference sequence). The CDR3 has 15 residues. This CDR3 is CASRGSVSQGNEQFF.

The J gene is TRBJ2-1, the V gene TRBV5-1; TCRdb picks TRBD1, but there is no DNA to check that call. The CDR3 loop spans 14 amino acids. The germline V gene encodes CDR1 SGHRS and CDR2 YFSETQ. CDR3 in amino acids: CASSAGQGSNEQFF.

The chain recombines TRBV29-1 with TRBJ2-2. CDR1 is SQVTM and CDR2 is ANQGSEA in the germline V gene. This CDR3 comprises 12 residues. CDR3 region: CSVVLGTGELFF.

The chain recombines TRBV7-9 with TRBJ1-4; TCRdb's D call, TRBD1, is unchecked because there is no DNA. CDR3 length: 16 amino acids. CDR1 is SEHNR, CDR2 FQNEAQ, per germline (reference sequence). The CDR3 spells CASSPTRGPTNEKLFF. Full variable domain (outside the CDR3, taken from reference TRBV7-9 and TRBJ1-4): DTGVSQNPRHKITKRGQNVTFRCDPISEHNRLYWYRQTLGQGPEFLTYFQNEAQLEKSRLLSDRFSAERPKGSFSTLEIQRTEQGDSAMYLCASSPTRGPTNEKLFFGSGTQLSVL.

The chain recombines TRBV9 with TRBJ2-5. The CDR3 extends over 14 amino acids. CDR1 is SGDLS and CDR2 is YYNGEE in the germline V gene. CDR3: CASSVASLQETQYF.

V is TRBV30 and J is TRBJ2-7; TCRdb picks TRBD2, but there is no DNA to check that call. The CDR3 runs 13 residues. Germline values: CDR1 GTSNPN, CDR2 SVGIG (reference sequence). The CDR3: CAWSSDYQYEQYF.

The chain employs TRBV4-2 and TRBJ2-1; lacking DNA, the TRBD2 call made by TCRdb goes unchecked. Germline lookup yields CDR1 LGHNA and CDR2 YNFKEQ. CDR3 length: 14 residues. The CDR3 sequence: CASSLLAGFNEQFF.

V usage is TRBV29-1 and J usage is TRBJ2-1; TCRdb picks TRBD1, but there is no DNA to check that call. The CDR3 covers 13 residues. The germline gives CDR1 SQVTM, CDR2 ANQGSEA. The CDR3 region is CSVVGGTDNEQFF.

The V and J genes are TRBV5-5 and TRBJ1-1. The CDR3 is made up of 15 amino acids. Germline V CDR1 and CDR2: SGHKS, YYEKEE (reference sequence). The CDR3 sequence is CASSLSRWMNTEAFF.

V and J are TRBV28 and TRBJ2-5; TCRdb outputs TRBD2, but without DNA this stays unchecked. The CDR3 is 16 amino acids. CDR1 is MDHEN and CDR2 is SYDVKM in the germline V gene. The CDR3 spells CASSLIVAGVFETQYF.

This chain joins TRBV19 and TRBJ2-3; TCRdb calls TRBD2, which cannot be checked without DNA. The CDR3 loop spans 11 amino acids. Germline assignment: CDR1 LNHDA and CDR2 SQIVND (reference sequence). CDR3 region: CASEREDTQYF.

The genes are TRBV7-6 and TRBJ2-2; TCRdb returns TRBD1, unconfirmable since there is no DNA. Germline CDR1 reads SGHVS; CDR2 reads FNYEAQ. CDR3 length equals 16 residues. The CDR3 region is CASSLGGLSNTGELFF.

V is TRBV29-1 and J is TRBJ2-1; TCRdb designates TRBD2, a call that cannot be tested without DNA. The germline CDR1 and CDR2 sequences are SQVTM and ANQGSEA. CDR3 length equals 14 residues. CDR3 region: CSVEEREGHSEQFF.

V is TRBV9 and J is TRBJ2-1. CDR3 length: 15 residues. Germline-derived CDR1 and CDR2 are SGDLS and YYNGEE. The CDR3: CASSVSGGTIDEQFF.

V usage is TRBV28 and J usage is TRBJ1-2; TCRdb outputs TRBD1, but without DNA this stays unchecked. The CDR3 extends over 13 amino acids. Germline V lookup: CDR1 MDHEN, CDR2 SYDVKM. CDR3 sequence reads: CASSQTVYYGYTF.

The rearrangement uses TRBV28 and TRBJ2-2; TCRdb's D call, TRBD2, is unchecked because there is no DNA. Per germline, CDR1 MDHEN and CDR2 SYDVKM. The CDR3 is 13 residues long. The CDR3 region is CASSFSGTGELFF.

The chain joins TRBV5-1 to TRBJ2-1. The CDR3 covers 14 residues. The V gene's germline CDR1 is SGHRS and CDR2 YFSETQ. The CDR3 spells CASSFENSYNEQFF.

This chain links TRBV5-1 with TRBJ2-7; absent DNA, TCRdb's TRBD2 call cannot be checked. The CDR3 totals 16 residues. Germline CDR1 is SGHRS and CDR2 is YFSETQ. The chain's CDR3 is CASSLGSGGSSYEQYF.